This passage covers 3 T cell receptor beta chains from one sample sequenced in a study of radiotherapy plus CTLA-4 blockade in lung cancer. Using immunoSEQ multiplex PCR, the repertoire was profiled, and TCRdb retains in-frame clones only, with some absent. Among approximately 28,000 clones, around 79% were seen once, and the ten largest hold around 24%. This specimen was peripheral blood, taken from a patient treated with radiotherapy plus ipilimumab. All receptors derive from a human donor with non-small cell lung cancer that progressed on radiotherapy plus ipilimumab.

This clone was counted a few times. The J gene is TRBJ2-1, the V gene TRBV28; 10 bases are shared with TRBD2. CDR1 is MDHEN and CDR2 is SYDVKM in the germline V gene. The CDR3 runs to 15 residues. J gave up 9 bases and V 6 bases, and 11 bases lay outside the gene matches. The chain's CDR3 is CASRPSGRAGGEQFF. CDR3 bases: TGTGCCAGCAGACCCAGCGGGAGGGCCGGGGGTGAGCAGTTCTTC.

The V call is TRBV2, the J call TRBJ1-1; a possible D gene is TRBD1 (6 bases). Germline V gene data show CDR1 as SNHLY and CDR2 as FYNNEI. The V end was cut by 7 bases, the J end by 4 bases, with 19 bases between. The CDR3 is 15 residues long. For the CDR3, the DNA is TGTGCCAGCACCATGAGAGGGGGGCTCGGCACTGAAGCTTTCTTT. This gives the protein CASTMRGGLGTEAFF.

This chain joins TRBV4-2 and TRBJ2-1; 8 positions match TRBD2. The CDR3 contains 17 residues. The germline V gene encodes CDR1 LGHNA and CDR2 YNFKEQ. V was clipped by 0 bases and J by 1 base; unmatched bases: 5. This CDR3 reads CASSQDWSGGSYNEQFF. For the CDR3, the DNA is TGTGCCAGCAGCCAAGATTGGTCGGGAGGGTCCTACAATGAGCAGTTCTTC.